This T cell receptor beta chain was obtained from a study of T-cell reconstitution after alpha-beta-depleted transplantation in children (dated by TCRdb to the mid-2010s). As for the study more broadly: Using TCR repertoire profiling, the study quantitatively followed how T-cell immune reconstitution unfolded in children after TCRalphabeta/CD19-depleted allogeneic hematopoietic cell transplantation.

For this clonotype: The clone's antigen remains unknown. Base quality data are lacking; no much larger clone is found one base away.

The library was prepared using PCR. Sequencing used an Illumina HiSeq 2500. Molecular barcoding was employed in the preparation of TCR libraries, with unique molecular identifiers being used to normalize TCRbeta repertoire quantification. Clones were called with MiXCR by TCRdb after fastp trimmed the public reads at Q25, and only in-frame beta chains were retained. Entries that share a CDR3 protein sequence are merged under the most common genes and DNA. For this sample there are about half a million distinct CDR3 sequences; 12% appear just once. Clones ranked in the top ten supply about 5.4% of the sample. The receptor was derived from a human donor who donated a stem cell graft to a child with combined immunodeficiency. The sequenced sample was PBMCs from the stem cell graft donor, obtained from the stem cell graft.

The nucleotide sequence reads TGTGCCAGCAGCTTAAGGTCAGGATCCTCTGGGGCCAACGTCCTGACTTTC. Translated, this gives CASSLRSGSSGANVLTF. This receptor chain uses TRBV7-8 and TRBJ2-6, with no confident D gene call. Taken from cysteine to phenylalanine, the CDR3 has 17 residues. Solely the CDR3 DNA is kept, with 51 bases framed from the first base. Relative to germline, V is 2 bases shorter and J is 0 bases shorter, with 11 bases between their ends. According to the germline V gene, CDR1 reads SGHVS and CDR2 reads FQNEAQ.